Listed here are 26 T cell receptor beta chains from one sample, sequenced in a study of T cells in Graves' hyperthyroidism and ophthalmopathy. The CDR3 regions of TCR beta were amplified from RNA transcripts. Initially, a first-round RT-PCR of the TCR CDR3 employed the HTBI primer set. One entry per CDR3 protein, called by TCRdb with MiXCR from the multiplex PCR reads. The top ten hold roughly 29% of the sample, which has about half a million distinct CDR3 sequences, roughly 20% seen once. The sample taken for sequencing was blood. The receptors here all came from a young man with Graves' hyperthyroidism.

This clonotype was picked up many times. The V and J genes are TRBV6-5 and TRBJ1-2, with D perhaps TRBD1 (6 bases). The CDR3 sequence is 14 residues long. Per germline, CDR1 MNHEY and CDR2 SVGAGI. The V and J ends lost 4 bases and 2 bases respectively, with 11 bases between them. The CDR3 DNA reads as TGTGCCAGCAGTTCGGGGACACGCAACTATGGCTACACCTTC. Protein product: CASSSGTRNYGYTF.

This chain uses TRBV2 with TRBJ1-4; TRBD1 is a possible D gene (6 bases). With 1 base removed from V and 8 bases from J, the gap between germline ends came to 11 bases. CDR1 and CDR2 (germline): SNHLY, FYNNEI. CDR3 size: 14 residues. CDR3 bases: TGTGCCAGCAGTGAAGTGGCAGGGGAAGAAAAACTGTTTTTT. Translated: CASSEVAGEEKLFF. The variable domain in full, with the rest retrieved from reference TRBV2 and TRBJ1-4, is EPEVTQTPSHQVTQMGQEVILRCVPISNHLYFYWYRQILGQKVEFLVSFYNNEISEKSEIFDDQFSVERPDGSNFTLKIRSTKLEDSAMYFCASSEVAGEEKLFFGSGTQLSVL.

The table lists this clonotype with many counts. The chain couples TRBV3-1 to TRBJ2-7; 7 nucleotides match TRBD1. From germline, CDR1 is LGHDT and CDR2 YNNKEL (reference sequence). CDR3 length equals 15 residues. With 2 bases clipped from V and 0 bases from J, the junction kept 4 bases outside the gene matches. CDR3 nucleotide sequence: TGTGCCAGCAGCCAAACCCGGGACAGCTCCTACGAGCAGTACTTC. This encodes CASSQTRDSSYEQYF.

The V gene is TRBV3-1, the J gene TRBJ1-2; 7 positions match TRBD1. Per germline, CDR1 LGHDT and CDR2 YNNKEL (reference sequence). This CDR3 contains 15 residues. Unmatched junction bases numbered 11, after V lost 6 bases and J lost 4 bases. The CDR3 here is CASRYQRDSGYGYTF. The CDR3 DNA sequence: TGTGCCAGCAGGTACCAACGGGACAGTGGCTATGGCTACACCTTC. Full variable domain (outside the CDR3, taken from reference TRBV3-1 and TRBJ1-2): DTAVSQTPKYLVTQMGNDKSIKCEQNLGHDTMYWYKQDSKKFLKIMFSYNNKELIINETVPNRFSPKSPDKAHLNLHINSLELGDSAVYFCASRYQRDSGYGYTFGSGTRLTVV.

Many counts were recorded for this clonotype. CDR3 DNA sequence: TGTGCCAGCAATACCTCGACACCCCAATCGGCTTTCTTT. This translates into CASNTSTPQSAFF. The chain couples TRBV28 to TRBJ1-1; D is undetermined. The CDR3 spans 13 residues. V was trimmed by 7 bases and J by 11 bases, leaving 20 bases between them. In germline, CDR1 is MDHEN, CDR2 SYDVKM. Using reference TRBV28 and TRBJ1-1 for the parts outside the CDR3, the full variable domain is DVKVTQSSRYLVKRTGEKVFLECVQDMDHENMFWYRQDPGLGLRLIYFSYDVKMKEKGDIPEGYSVSREKKERFSLILESASTNQTSMYLCASNTSTPQSAFFGQGTRLTVV.

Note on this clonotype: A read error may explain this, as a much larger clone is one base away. The CDR3 DNA is TGTGCCAGCAGTGACCCCCCGGGTAACATTCAGTACTTC. It specifies CASSDPPGNIQYF. The chain links TRBV28 to TRBJ2-4; no firm D call. Germline lookup yields CDR1 MDHEN and CDR2 SYDVKM. The CDR3 is 13 residues long. V lost 5 bases and J lost 7, with 12 bases in between.

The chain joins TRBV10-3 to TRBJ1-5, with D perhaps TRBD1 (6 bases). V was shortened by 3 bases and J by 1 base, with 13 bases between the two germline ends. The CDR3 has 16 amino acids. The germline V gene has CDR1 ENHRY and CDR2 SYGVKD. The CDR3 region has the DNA TGTGCCATCAGTGATGCGGGGGCTGGGAGCAATCAGCCCCAGCATTTT. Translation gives CAISDAGAGSNQPQHF.

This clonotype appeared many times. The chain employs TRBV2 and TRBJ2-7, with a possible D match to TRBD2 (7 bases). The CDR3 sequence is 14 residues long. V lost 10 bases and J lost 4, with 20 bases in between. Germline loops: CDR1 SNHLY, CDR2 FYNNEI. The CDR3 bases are TGTGCCACCTTAGGGGGGGCCGGATCTTACGAGCAGTACTTC. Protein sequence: CATLGGAGSYEQYF. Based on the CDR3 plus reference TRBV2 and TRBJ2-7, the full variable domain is EPEVTQTPSHQVTQMGQEVILRCVPISNHLYFYWYRQILGQKVEFLVSFYNNEISEKSEIFDDQFSVERPDGSNFTLKIRSTKLEDSAMYFCATLGGAGSYEQYFGPGTRLTVT.

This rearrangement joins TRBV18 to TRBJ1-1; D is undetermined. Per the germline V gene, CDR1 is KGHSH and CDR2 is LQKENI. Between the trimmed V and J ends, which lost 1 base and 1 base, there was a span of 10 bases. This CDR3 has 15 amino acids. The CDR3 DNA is TGTGCCAGCTCACCACTCCCCACAGCGAACACTGAAGCTTTCTTT. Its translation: CASSPLPTANTEAFF. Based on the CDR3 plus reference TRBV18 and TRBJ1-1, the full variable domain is NAGVMQNPRHLVRRRGQEARLRCSPMKGHSHVYWYRQLPEEGLKFMVYLQKENIIDESGMPKERFSAEFPKEGPSILRIQQVVRGDSAAYFCASSPLPTANTEAFFGQGTRLTVV.

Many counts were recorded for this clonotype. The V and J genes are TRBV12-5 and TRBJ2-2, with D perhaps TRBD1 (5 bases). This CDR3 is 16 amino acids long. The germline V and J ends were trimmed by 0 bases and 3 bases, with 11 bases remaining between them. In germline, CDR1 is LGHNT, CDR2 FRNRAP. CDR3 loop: CASGLVFGADTGELFF. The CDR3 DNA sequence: TGTGCTAGTGGTTTGGTATTTGGGGCGGACACCGGGGAGCTGTTTTTT.

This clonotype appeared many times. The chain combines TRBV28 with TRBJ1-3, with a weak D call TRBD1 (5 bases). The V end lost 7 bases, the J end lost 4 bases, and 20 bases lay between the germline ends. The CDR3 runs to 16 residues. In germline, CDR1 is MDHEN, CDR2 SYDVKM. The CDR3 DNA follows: TGTGCCAGCACCATGCGGGGGGGAGTGGGAGGAAACACCATATATTTT. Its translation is CASTMRGGVGGNTIYF.

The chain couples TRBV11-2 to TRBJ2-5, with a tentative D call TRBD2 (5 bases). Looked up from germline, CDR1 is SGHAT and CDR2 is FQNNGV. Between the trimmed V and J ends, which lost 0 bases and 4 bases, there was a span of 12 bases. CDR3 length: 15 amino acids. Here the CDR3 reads CASSLDRVGVETQYF. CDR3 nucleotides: TGTGCCAGCAGCTTAGATCGGGTGGGAGTAGAGACCCAGTACTTC.

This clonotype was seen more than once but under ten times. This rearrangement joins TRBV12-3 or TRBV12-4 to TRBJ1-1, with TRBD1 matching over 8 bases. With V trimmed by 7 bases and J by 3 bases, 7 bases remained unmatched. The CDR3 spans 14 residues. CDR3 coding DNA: TGTGCCAGCACCCCAGGACAGGGTGACACTGAAGCTTTCTTT. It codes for CASTPGQGDTEAFF.

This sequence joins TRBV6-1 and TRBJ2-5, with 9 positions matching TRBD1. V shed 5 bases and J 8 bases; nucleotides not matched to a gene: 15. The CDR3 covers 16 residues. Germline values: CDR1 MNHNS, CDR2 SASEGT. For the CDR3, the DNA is TGTGCCAGCAGTCCCAGGGGTCTGACAGGGGGAGGAACCCAGTACTTC. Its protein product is CASSPRGLTGGGTQYF.

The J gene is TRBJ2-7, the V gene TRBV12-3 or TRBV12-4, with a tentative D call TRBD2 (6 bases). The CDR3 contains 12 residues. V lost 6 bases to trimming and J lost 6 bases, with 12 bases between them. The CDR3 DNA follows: TGTGCCAGCAGCCACCCCGGGGGCGAGCAGTACTTC. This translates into CASSHPGGEQYF.

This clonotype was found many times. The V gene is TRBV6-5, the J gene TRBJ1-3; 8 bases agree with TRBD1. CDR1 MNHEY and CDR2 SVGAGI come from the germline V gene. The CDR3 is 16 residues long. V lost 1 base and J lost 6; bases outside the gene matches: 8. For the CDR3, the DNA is TGTGCCAGCAGTTACTGCTTTGGACAGGGATTAAACACCATATATTTT. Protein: CASSYCFGQGLNTIYF.

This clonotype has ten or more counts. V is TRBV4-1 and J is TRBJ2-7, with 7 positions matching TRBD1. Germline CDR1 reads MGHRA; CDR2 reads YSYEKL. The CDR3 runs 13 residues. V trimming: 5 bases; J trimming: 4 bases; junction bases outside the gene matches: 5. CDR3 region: CASSRQGVYEQYF. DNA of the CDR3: TGCGCCAGCAGCAGGCAGGGGGTATACGAGCAGTACTTC.

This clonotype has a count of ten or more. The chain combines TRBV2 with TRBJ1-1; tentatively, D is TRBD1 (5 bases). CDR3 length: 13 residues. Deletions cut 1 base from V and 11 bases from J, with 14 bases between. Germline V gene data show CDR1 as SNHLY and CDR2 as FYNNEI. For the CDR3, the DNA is TGTGCCAGCAGTGAAGAGAGGGGCAACGGCGCTTTCTTT. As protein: CASSEERGNGAFF.

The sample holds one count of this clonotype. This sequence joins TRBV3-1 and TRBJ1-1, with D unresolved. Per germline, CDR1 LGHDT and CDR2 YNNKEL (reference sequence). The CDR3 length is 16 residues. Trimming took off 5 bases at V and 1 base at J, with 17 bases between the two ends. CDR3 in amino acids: CASSKANRAANTEAFF. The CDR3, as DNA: TGTGCCAGCAGCAAGGCAAATCGGGCGGCGAACACTGAAGCTTTCTTT.

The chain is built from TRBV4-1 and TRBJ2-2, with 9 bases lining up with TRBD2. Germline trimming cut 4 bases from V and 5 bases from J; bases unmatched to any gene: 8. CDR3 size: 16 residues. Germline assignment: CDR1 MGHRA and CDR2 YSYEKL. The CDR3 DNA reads TGCGCCAGCAGCCCGTTTGCGGGGGGGGAGACCGGGGAGCTGTTTTTT. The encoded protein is CASSPFAGGETGELFF.

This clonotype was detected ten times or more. The CDR3 sequence: CASSFRAGQETQYF. CDR3 DNA sequence: TGTGCCAGCAGCTTTCGGGCTGGGCAAGAGACCCAGTACTTC. V gene TRBV7-6 combines with J gene TRBJ2-5, with D hard to call. Germline V gene lookup returns CDR1 SGHVS and CDR2 FNYEAQ. The ends were cut back, 3 bases at V and 2 bases at J, with 10 bases in the middle. The CDR3 has 14 residues.

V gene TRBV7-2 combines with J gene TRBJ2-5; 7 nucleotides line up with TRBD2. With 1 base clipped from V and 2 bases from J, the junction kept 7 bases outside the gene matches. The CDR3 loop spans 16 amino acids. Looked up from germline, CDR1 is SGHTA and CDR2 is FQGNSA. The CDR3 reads CASSLVMASGQETQYF. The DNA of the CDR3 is TGTGCCAGCAGCTTAGTCATGGCTAGCGGACAAGAGACCCAGTACTTC.

The CDR3 DNA sequence: TGTGCCAGCAGCCCGGGGGACAGCCCTTACTACGAGCAGTACTTC. Translation gives CASSPGDSPYYEQYF. The V call is TRBV12-3 or TRBV12-4, the J call TRBJ2-7; TRBD1 might be the D (7 bases). The CDR3 consists of 15 residues. The V end was cut by 6 bases, the J end by 3 bases, with 18 bases between.

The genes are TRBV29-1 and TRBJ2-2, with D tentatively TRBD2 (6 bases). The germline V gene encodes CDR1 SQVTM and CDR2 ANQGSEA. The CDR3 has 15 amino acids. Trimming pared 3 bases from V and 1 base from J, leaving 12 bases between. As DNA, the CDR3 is TGCAGCGTTGAGGACGCGGGGAGGAACACCGGGGAGCTGTTTTTT. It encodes CSVEDAGRNTGELFF.

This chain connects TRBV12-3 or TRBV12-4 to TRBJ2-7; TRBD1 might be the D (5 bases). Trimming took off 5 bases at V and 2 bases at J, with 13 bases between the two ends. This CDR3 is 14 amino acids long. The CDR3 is CASSIVGAPYEQYF. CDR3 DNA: TGTGCCAGCAGTATCGTTGGGGCGCCCTACGAGCAGTACTTC.

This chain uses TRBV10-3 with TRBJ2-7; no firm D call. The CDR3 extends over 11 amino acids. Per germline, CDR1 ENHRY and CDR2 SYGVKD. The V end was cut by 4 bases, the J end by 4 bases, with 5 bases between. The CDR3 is CAISGSYEQYF. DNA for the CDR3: TGTGCCATCAGTGGATCTTACGAGCAGTACTTC.